The 7 T cell receptor beta chains below were found in one sample sequenced in a study of shared clonotypes between healthy human individuals. The protocol was immunoSEQ multiplex PCR, while the TCRdb copy is restricted to in-frame clones and leaves out a portion. The profile shows under 600,000 clones, roughly 98% of them singletons. Only CD45RO-negative cells positively selected for CCR7 counted as naive CD8 cells, so terminally differentiated effector memory CD45RA+ cells were excluded. The sequenced sample consisted of naive CD8+ T cells sorted from blood. All receptors derive from a man aged 30 to 45 in good health.

This rearrangement joins TRBV7-9 to TRBJ1-1; D gene ambiguous. The length of the CDR3 is 14 residues. With 0 bases removed from V and 0 bases from J, the gap between germline ends came to 5 bases. CDR1 is SEHNR and CDR2 is FQNEAQ in the germline V gene (reference sequence). CDR3 residues: CASSLAELNTEAFF. CDR3 bases: TGTGCCAGCAGCTTAGCAGAGCTGAACACTGAAGCTTTCTTT.

The CDR3 reads CASSQDLSGRDEQFF. The CDR3 DNA sequence: TGCGCCAGCAGCCAAGATCTGAGCGGGAGAGATGAGCAGTTCTTC. The V call is TRBV4-1, the J call TRBJ2-1, with 8 bases aligning to TRBD2. The V gene's germline CDR1 is MGHRA and CDR2 YSYEKL. Trimming cost V 0 bases and J 8 bases; bases outside gene matches: 6. The CDR3 sequence is 15 residues long.

The chain uses TRBV9 and TRBJ2-7, with D perhaps TRBD1 or TRBD2 (5 bases each). V lost 0 bases and J 6 bases, leaving 10 bases between the germline ends. CDR1 and CDR2 from the germline V gene are SGDLS and YYNGEE. The CDR3 loop spans 13 amino acids. CDR3 sequence reads: CASSVGIGGEQYF. The CDR3 DNA sequence: TGTGCCAGCAGCGTAGGAATTGGGGGCGAGCAGTACTTC.

V usage is TRBV5-1 and J usage is TRBJ1-1; 9 nucleotides align to TRBD1. This CDR3 comprises 15 residues. Germline CDR1 is SGHRS and CDR2 is YFSETQ. J lost 3 bases, V lost 8 bases, and 11 bases had no gene match. The CDR3 is CARGPPQGADTEAFF. The CDR3 DNA reads as TGCGCCAGAGGCCCCCCACAGGGGGCGGACACTGAAGCTTTCTTT. Complete variable domain (other parts from reference TRBV5-1 and TRBJ1-1): KAGVTQTPRYLIKTRGQQVTLSCSPISGHRSVSWYQQTPGQGLQFLFEYFSETQRNKGNFPGRFSGRQFSNSRSEMNVSTLELGDSALYLCARGPPQGADTEAFFGQGTRLTVV.

The rearrangement links TRBV5-5 to TRBJ2-7; a weak D match, TRBD1 (7 bases). This CDR3 has 14 residues. Germline CDR1 and CDR2: SGHKS and YYEKEE (reference sequence). V was cut by 0 bases and J by 5 bases, with 12 bases left in between. The CDR3 here is CASSLGQGGDEQYF. The CDR3 bases are TGTGCCAGCAGCTTGGGGCAGGGGGGCGACGAGCAGTACTTC.

The chain uses TRBV27 and TRBJ2-1; D uncertain. CDR1 is MNHEY and CDR2 is SMNVEV in the germline V gene (reference sequence). V was trimmed by 5 bases and J by 4 bases, leaving 12 bases between them. CDR3 length equals 14 residues. The CDR3 sequence is CASSPQKDYNEQFF. CDR3 in DNA: TGTGCCAGCAGTCCCCAGAAAGATTACAATGAGCAGTTCTTC.

The V gene is TRBV9, the J gene TRBJ2-7; D could derive from TRBD1 or TRBD2 (5 bases each). The CDR3 has 14 amino acids. The V and J ends lost 3 bases and 2 bases respectively, with 12 bases between them. Germline lookup yields CDR1 SGDLS and CDR2 YYNGEE. The CDR3 here is CASSGRDGTYEQYF. The DNA for the CDR3 is TGTGCCAGCAGCGGCCGGGACGGGACCTACGAGCAGTACTTC. The full variable domain, in which reference TRBV9 and TRBJ2-7 provide the parts outside the CDR3, is DSGVTQTPKHLITATGQRVTLRCSPRSGDLSVYWYQQSLDQGLQFLIQYYNGEERAKGNILERFSAQQFPDLHSELNLSSLELGDSALYFCASSGRDGTYEQYFGPGTRLTVT.